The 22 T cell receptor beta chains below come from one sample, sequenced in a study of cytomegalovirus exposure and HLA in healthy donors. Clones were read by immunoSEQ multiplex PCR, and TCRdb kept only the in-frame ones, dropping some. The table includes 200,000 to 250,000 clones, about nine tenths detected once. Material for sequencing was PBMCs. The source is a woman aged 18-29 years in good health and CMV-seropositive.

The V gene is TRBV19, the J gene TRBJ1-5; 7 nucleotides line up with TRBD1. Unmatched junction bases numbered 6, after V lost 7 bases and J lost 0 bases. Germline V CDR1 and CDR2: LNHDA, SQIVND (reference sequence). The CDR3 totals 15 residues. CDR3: CASTTQGYSNQPQHF. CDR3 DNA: TGTGCCAGTACCACACAGGGGTATAGCAATCAGCCCCAGCATTTT.

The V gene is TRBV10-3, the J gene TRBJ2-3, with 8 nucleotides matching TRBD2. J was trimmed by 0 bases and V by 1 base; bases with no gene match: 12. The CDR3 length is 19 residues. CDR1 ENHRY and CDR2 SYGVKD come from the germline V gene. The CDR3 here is CAISELEREGLRSTDTQYF. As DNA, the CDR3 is TGTGCCATCAGTGAGTTAGAACGGGAGGGCCTTCGAAGCACAGATACGCAGTATTTT.

DNA for the CDR3: TGTGCCAGTAGTGCCACGGGACAACTCTACGAGCAGTACTTC. This translates into CASSATGQLYEQYF. The genes are TRBV19 and TRBJ2-7, with a weak D call TRBD1 (6 bases). Trimming cost V 5 bases and J 3 bases, with 14 bases left between them. The CDR3 is 14 amino acids. Germline V gene sequence: CDR1 LNHDA, CDR2 SQIVND (reference sequence).

CDR3: CASRGTGGSYEQYF. CDR3 nucleotide sequence: TGTGCCAGCAGAGGGACAGGGGGTTCCTACGAGCAGTACTTC. V usage is TRBV2 and J usage is TRBJ2-7; 11 bases line up with TRBD1. V was clipped by 6 bases and J by 1 base; unmatched bases: 2. The CDR3 length is 14 residues. The germline V gene encodes CDR1 SNHLY and CDR2 FYNNEI.

CDR3 protein: CASSESMSADTQYF. CDR3 DNA sequence: TGTGCCAGCAGTGAATCGATGAGCGCAGATACGCAGTATTTT. The J gene is TRBJ2-3, the V gene TRBV2; D is ambiguous. Germline V lookup: CDR1 SNHLY, CDR2 FYNNEI. The V end was cut by 2 bases, the J end by 4 bases, with 10 bases between. The CDR3 length is 14 residues.

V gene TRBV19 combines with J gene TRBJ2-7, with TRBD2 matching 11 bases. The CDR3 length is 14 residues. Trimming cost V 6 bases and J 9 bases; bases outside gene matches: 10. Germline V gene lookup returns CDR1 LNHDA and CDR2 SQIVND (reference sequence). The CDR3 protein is CASSAGTSGTPQYF. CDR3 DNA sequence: TGTGCCAGTAGCGCCGGGACTAGCGGAACACCGCAGTACTTC.

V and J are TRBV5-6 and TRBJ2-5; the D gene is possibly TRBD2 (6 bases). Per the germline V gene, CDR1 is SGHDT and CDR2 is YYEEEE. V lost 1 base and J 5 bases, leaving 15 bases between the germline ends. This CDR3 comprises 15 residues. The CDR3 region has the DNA TGTGCCAGCAGCTTGCCCGGCCGGGCGGGGGAGACCCAGTACTTC. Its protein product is CASSLPGRAGETQYF.

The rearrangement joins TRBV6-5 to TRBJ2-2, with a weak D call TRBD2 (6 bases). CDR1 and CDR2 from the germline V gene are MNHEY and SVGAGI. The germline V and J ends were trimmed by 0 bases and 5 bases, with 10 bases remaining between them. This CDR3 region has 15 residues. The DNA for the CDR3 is TGTGCCAGCAGTTACTCTAGCGGCCGGACCGGGGAGCTGTTTTTT. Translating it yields CASSYSSGRTGELFF.

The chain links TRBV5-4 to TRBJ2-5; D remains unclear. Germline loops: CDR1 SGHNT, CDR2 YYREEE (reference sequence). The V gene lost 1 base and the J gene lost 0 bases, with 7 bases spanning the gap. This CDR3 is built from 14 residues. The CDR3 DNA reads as TGTGCCAGCAGCTTGCCCGTGTACCAAGAGACCCAGTACTTC. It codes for CASSLPVYQETQYF. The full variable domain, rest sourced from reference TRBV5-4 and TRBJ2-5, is ETGVTQSPTHLIKTRGQQVTLRCSSQSGHNTVSWYQQALGQGPQFIFQYYREEENGRGNFPPRFSGLQFPNYSSELNVNALELDDSALYLCASSLPVYQETQYFGPGTRLLVL.

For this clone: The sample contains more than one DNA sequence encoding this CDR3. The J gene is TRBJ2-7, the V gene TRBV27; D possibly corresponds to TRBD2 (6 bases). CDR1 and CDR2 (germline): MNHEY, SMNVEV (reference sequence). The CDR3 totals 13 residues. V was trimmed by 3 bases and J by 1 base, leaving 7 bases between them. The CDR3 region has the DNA TGTGCCAGCAGTTTTGCGGGATCCTACGAGCAGTACTTC. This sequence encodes CASSFAGSYEQYF.

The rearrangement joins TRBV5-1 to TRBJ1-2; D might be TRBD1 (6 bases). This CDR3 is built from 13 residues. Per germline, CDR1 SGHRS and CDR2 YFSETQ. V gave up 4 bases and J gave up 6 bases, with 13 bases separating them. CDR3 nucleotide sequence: TGCGCCAGCAGCCGGACAGAGAGGCATGGCTACACCTTC. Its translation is CASSRTERHGYTF.

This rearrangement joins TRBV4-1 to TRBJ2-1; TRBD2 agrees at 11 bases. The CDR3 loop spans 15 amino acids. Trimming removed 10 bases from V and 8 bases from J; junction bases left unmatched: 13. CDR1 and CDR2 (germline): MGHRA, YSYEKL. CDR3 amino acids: CATKRALAGEDEQFF. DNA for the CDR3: TGCGCCACCAAGCGGGCACTAGCGGGAGAAGATGAGCAGTTCTTC.

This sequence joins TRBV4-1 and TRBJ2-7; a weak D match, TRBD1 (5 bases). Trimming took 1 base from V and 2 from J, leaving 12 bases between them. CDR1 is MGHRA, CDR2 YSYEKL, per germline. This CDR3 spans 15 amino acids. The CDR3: CASSQVVQGPYEQYF. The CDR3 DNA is TGCGCCAGCAGCCAAGTAGTCCAGGGCCCCTACGAGCAGTACTTC.

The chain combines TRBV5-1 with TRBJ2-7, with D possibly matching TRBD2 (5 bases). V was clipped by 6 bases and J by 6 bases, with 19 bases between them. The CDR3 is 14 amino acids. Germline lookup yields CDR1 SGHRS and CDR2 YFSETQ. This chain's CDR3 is CASKAGGLPGEQYF. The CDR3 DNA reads TGCGCCAGCAAGGCGGGCGGGCTCCCGGGCGAGCAGTACTTC. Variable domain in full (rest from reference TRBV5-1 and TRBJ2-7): KAGVTQTPRYLIKTRGQQVTLSCSPISGHRSVSWYQQTPGQGLQFLFEYFSETQRNKGNFPGRFSGRQFSNSRSEMNVSTLELGDSALYLCASKAGGLPGEQYFGPGTRLTVT.

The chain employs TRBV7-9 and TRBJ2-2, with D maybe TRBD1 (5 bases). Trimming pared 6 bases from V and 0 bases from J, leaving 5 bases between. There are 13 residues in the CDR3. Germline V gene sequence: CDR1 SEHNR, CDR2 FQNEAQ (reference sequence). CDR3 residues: CASRDTNTGELFF. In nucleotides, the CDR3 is TGTGCCAGCAGGGACACGAACACCGGGGAGCTGTTTTTT.

As DNA, the CDR3 is TGCAGCGTCGGCTTCTTGGGAGGCAACACTGAAGCTTTCTTT. It codes for CSVGFLGGNTEAFF. The J gene is TRBJ1-1, the V gene TRBV29-1, with D uncertain. This CDR3 comprises 14 residues. Trimming took off 6 bases at V and 2 bases at J, with 16 bases between the two ends. CDR1 SQVTM and CDR2 ANQGSEA come from the germline V gene.

CDR3 residues: CASSLGGPLNYGYTF. The CDR3 nucleotides read TGTGCCAGCAGCTTAGGGGGGCCGCTAAACTATGGCTACACCTTC. V gene TRBV7-8 combines with J gene TRBJ1-2; D is possibly TRBD1 (6 bases). Germline CDR1 and CDR2: SGHVS and FQNEAQ. The ends were cut back, 1 base at V and 2 bases at J, with 11 bases in the middle. This CDR3 spans 15 amino acids.

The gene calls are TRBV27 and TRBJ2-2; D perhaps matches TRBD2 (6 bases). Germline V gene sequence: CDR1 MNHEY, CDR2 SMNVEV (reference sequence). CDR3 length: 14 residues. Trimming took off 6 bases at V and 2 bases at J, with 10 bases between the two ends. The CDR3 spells CASREGTNTGELFF. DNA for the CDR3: TGTGCCAGCAGGGAGGGAACTAACACCGGGGAGCTGTTTTTT.

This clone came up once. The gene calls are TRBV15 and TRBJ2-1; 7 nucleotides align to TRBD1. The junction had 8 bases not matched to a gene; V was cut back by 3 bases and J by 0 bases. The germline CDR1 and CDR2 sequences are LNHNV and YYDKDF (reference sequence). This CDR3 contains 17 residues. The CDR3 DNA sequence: TGTGCCACCAGCAGTATGGGACAGTCGATCTCCTACAATGAGCAGTTCTTC. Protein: CATSSMGQSISYNEQFF.

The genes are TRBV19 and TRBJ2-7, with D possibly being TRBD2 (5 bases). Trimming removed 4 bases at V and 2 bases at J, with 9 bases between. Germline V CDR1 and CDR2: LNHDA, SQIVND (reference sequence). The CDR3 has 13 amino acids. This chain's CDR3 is CASSRFGTYEQYF. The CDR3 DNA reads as TGTGCCAGTAGTAGATTCGGGACCTACGAGCAGTACTTC.

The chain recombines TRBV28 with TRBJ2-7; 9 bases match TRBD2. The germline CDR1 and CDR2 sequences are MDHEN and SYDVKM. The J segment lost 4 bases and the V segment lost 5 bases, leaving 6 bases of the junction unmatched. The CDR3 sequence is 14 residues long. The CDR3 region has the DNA TGTGCCAGCAGTCAGACTAGCGGATGGTACGAGCAGTACTTC. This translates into CASSQTSGWYEQYF.

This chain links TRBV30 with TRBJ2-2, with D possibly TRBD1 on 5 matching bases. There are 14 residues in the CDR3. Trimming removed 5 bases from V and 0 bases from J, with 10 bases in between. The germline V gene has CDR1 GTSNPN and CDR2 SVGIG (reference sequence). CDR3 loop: CAWGDRSNTGELFF. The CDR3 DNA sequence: TGTGCCTGGGGAGACAGATCGAACACCGGGGAGCTGTTTTTT. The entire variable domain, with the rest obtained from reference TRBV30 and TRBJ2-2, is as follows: SQTIHQWPATLVQPVGSPLSLECTVEGTSNPNLYWYRQAAGRGLQLLFYSVGIGQISSEVPQNLSASRPQDRQFILSSKKLLLSDSGFYLCAWGDRSNTGELFFGEGSRLTVL.